Listed below are T cell receptor beta chains from one sample, sequenced in a study of T cells in Graves' hyperthyroidism and ophthalmopathy. TCRdb recomputed calls from the multiplex PCR reads with MiXCR, one row per CDR3 protein. The sample yields approximately 620,000 distinct CDR3 sequences, approximately 16% seen once. Material: blood. These receptors came from a woman in her thirties or forties with Graves' ophthalmopathy. Both conserved end residues are part of each CDR3. The D gene is left open where the match is weak. For some rows the clone size is stated as once, few or many, or as a class when expanded; others skip it.

CDR3: CASSHTSEDTDTQYF
DNA: TGTGCCAGCAGCCATACTAGCGAAGACACAGATACGCAGTATTTT
size: .
J: TRBJ2-3
D: TRBD2
V: TRBV4-2

CDR3: CSASGGVLSYNEQFF
DNA: TGCAGTGCCTCAGGGGGGGTTCTCTCCTACAATGAGCAGTTCTTC
size: .
J: TRBJ2-1
D: .
V: TRBV20-1

CDR3: CASSPGLAGRGNEQFF
DNA: TGTGCCAGCAGCCCGGGACTAGCGGGGAGAGGGAATGAGCAGTTCTTC
size: many
J: TRBJ2-1
D: TRBD2
V: TRBV7-3

CDR3: CASSFVPGDETQYF
DNA: TGCGCCAGCAGCTTCGTGCCAGGGGACGAGACCCAGTACTTC
size: few
J: TRBJ2-5
D: .
V: TRBV5-1

CDR3: CASSPGLVGGEQFF
DNA: TGTGCCAGCAGCCCCGGGCTAGTTGGCGGTGAGCAGTTCTTC
size: .
J: TRBJ2-1
D: .
V: TRBV9

CDR3: CASSVALGSETQYF
DNA: TGTGCCAGCAGCGTAGCTTTAGGGTCAGAGACCCAGTACTTC
size: many
J: TRBJ2-5
D: .
V: TRBV9

CDR3: CATSDSSGTRNNEQFF
DNA: TGTGCCACCAGTGATTCTAGCGGGACAAGGAACAATGAGCAGTTCTTC
size: many
J: TRBJ2-1
D: TRBD2
V: TRBV24-1

CDR3: CASSSGTGGYNEQFF
DNA: TGTGCCAGCTCATCTGGGACAGGGGGGTACAATGAGCAGTTCTTC
size: many
J: TRBJ2-1
D: TRBD1
V: TRBV18

CDR3: CAWRKRGNTDTQYF
DNA: TGTGCCTGGAGGAAGCGGGGGAACACAGATACGCAGTATTTT
size: many
J: TRBJ2-3
D: TRBD2
V: TRBV30

CDR3: CASSFRLGGQETQYF
DNA: TGTGCCAGCAGTTTTAGACTGGGAGGCCAAGAGACCCAGTACTTC
size: many
J: TRBJ2-5
D: .
V: TRBV28

CDR3: CASSMRGSGELFF
DNA: TGTGCCAGCAGCATGAGGGGGAGCGGGGAGCTGTTTTTT
size: few
J: TRBJ2-2
D: .
V: TRBV7-8

CDR3: CASSYSIGGTQYF
DNA: TGTGCCAGCAGTTACTCTATCGGAGGGACCCAGTACTTC
size: .
J: TRBJ2-5
D: .
V: TRBV6-2/TRBV6-3

CDR3: CASSLVGGVTDTQYF
DNA: TGTGCCAGCAGCTTGGTTGGGGGGGTCACAGATACGCAGTATTTT
size: .
J: TRBJ2-3
D: TRBD2
V: TRBV7-9

CDR3: CASSFYGGAMETQYF
DNA: TGTGCCAGCAGCTTCTACGGGGGGGCGATGGAGACCCAGTACTTC
size: many
J: TRBJ2-5
D: TRBD2
V: TRBV11-3

CDR3: CSARVTNRGDDEQFF
DNA: TGCAGTGCTAGGGTGACGAACCGGGGGGACGATGAGCAGTTCTTC
size: .
J: TRBJ2-1
D: TRBD2
V: TRBV20-1

CDR3: CASSALPIRARNEKLFF
DNA: TGTGCCAGCAGCGCCCTCCCCATTAGGGCCCGTAATGAAAAACTGTTTTTT
size: few
J: TRBJ1-4
D: .
V: TRBV6-1

CDR3: CASSVEGGGTSGYF
DNA: TGTGCCAGCAGCGTCGAGGGGGGGGGGACGAGCGGATATTTT
size: .
J: TRBJ1-3
D: .
V: TRBV9

CDR3: CASSGTSGHNEQFF
DNA: TGTGCCAGCTCAGGGACTAGCGGCCACAATGAGCAGTTCTTC
size: many
J: TRBJ2-1
D: TRBD2
V: TRBV18

CDR3: CASREGRRPTEAFF
DNA: TGTGCCAGCAGGGAGGGACGGCGGCCCACTGAAGCTTTCTTT
size: many
J: TRBJ1-1
D: .
V: TRBV6-1

CDR3: CASSPTGNYVEQYF
DNA: TGTGCCAGCTCACCTACAGGGAACTACGTTGAGCAGTACTTC
size: many
J: TRBJ2-7
D: .
V: TRBV18

CDR3: CASSFSPGRLYEQYF
DNA: TGTGCCAGCAGTTTTTCCCCCGGACGGCTCTACGAGCAGTACTTC
size: once
J: TRBJ2-7
D: .
V: TRBV27

CDR3: CASSFVGQGTDTQYF
DNA: TGTGCCAGCAGTTTCGTGGGACAGGGTACAGATACGCAGTATTTT
size: many
J: TRBJ2-3
D: TRBD1
V: TRBV27

CDR3: CASSSGQGPKNTEAFF
DNA: TGTGCCAGCAGCTCGGGACAGGGGCCCAAGAACACTGAAGCTTTCTTT
size: .
J: TRBJ1-1
D: TRBD1
V: TRBV5-4

CDR3: CASSIDRGHYEQFF
DNA: TGTGCCAGTAGTATAGATCGAGGACATTATGAGCAGTTCTTC
size: .
J: TRBJ2-1
D: .
V: TRBV19

CDR3: CASRGTGNTEAFF
DNA: TGTGCCAGCAGGGGGACGGGGAACACTGAAGCTTTCTTT
size: many
J: TRBJ1-1
D: .
V: TRBV6-1

CDR3: CASSRGFDEQYF
DNA: TGTGCCAGTAGCAGGGGATTTGACGAGCAGTACTTC
size: many
J: TRBJ2-7
D: .
V: TRBV19

CDR3: CASSLVRQREQYF
DNA: TGTGCCAGCAGCTTAGTGCGGCAGCGGGAGCAGTACTTC
size: many
J: TRBJ2-7
D: .
V: TRBV7-2

CDR3: CASSSGQITDTQYF
DNA: TGTGCCAGCAGCTCGGGACAGATCACAGATACGCAGTATTTT
size: many
J: TRBJ2-3
D: TRBD1
V: TRBV7-9

CDR3: CASSIWSGKDQPQHF
DNA: TGTGCCAGTAGTATCTGGTCGGGAAAGGATCAGCCCCAGCATTTT
size: .
J: TRBJ1-5
D: .
V: TRBV19

CDR3: CSVRGLGVYEQYF
DNA: TGCAGCGTTCGCGGACTAGGAGTTTACGAGCAGTACTTC
size: few
J: TRBJ2-7
D: TRBD2
V: TRBV29-1

CDR3: CASSWDLGQGFGYTF
DNA: TGCGCCAGCAGCTGGGATTTGGGACAGGGCTTTGGCTACACCTTC
size: .
J: TRBJ1-2
D: TRBD1
V: TRBV5-1

CDR3: CASSWDRESYNEQFF
DNA: TGCGCCAGCAGCTGGGACAGGGAATCCTACAATGAGCAGTTCTTC
size: many
J: TRBJ2-1
D: TRBD1
V: TRBV5-1

CDR3: CSAERPGLAAQETQYF
DNA: TGCAGTGCTGAGAGACCGGGACTAGCGGCGCAAGAGACCCAGTACTTC
size: .
J: TRBJ2-5
D: TRBD2
V: TRBV20-1

CDR3: CSVVYGGTDAGELFF
DNA: TGCAGCGTTGTTTATGGAGGGACGGACGCCGGGGAGCTGTTTTTT
size: few
J: TRBJ2-2
D: .
V: TRBV29-1

CDR3: CASRGRFLSVNQYF
DNA: TGTGCCAGCAGGGGCCGTTTCTTGTCTGTCAACCAGTACTTC
size: few
J: TRBJ2-5
D: .
V: TRBV2

CDR3: CASSSSYEQFF
DNA: TGTGCCAGCAGCAGCTCCTACGAGCAGTTCTTC
size: .
J: TRBJ2-1
D: .
V: TRBV7-9

CDR3: CASSKGQGAVEQFF
DNA: TGTGCCAGCAGCAAGGGACAGGGGGCCGTTGAGCAGTTCTTC
size: many
J: TRBJ2-1
D: TRBD1
V: TRBV7-6

CDR3: CASSIDWPGQGTPGANVLTF
DNA: TGTGCCAGTAGTATTGATTGGCCGGGACAGGGAACTCCTGGGGCCAACGTCCTGACTTTC
size: .
J: TRBJ2-6
D: TRBD1
V: TRBV19